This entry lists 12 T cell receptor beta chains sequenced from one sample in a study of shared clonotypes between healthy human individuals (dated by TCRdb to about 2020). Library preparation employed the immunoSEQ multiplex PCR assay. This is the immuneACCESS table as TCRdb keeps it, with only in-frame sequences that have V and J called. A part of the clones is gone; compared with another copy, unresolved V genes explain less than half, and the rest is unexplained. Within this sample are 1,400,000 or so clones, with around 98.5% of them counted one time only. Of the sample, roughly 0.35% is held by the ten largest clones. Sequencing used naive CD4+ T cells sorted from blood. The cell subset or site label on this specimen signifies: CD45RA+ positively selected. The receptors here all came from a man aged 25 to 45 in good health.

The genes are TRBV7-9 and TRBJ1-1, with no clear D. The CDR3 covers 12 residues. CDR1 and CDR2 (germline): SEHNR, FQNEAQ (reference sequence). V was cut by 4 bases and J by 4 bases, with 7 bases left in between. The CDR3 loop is CASSSPSTEAFF. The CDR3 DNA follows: TGTGCCAGCAGCTCACCGAGCACTGAAGCTTTCTTT.

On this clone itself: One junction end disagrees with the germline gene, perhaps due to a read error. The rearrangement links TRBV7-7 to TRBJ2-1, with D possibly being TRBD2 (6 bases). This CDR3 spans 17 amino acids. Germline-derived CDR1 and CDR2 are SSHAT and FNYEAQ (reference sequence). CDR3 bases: TGTGCTAGCAGCTTAGCGGCTCGACTAACGGCTGCCAATGAGCAGTTCTTC. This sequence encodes CASSLAARLTAANEQFF.

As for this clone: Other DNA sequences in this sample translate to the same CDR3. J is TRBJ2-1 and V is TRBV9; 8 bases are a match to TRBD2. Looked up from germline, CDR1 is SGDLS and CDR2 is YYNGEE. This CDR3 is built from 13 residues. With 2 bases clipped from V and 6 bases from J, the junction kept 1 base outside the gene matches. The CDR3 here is CASSVAGGNEQFF. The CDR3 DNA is TGTGCCAGCAGCGTCGCGGGGGGCAATGAGCAGTTCTTC.

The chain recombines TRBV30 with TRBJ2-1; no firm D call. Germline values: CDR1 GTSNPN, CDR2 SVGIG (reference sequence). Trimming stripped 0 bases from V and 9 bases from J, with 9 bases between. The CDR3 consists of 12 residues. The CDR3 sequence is CAWSVGSLEQFF. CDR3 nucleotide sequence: TGTGCCTGGAGTGTCGGTAGCCTTGAGCAGTTCTTC.

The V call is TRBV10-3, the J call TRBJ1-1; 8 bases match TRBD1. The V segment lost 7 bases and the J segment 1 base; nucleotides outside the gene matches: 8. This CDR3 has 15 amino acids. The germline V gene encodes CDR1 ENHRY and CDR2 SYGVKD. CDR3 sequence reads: CAIKDRANPNTEAFF. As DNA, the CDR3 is TGTGCCATCAAGGACAGGGCGAACCCGAACACTGAAGCTTTCTTT.

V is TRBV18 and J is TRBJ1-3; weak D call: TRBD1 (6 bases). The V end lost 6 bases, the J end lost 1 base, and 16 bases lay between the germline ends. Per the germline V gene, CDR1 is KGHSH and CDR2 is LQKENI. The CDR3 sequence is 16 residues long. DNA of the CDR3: TGTGCCAGCTCGGTCAAACAGGGCCTATCTGGAAACACCATATATTTT. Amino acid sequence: CASSVKQGLSGNTIYF. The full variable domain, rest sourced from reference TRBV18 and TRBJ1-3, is NAGVMQNPRHLVRRRGQEARLRCSPMKGHSHVYWYRQLPEEGLKFMVYLQKENIIDESGMPKERFSAEFPKEGPSILRIQQVVRGDSAAYFCASSVKQGLSGNTIYFGEGSWLTVV.

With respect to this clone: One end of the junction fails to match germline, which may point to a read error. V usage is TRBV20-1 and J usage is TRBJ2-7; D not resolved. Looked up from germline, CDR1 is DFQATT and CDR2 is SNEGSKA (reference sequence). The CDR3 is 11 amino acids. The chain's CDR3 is CSARESTSHHF. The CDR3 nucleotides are TGCAGTGCTAGAGAGTCAACCTCACACCACTTC.

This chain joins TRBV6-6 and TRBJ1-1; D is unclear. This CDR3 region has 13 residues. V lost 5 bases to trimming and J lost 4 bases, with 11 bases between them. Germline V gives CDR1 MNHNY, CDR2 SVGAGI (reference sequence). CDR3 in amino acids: CASSPPAGTEAFF. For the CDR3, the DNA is TGTGCCAGCAGTCCTCCCGCGGGCACTGAAGCTTTCTTT.

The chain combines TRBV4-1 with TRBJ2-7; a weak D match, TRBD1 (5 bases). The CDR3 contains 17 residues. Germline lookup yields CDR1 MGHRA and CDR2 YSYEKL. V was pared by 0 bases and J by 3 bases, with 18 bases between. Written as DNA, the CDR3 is TGCGCCAGCAGCCAAGAGAGGACACCAAAGTTACACTACGAGCAGTACTTC. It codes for CASSQERTPKLHYEQYF.

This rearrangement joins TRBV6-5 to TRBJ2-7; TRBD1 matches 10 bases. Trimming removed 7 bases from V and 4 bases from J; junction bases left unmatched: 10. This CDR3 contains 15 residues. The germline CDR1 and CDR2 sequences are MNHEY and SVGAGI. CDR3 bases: TGTGCCAGCAAAATACGGGACAGGGGAACGTACGAGCAGTACTTC. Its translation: CASKIRDRGTYEQYF.

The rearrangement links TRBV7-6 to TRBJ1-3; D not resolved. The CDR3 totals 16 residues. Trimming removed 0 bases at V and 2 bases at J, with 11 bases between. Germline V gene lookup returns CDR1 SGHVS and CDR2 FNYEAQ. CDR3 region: CASSLAVAGAGNTIYF. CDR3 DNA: TGTGCCAGCAGCTTAGCGGTAGCTGGGGCTGGAAACACCATATATTTT.

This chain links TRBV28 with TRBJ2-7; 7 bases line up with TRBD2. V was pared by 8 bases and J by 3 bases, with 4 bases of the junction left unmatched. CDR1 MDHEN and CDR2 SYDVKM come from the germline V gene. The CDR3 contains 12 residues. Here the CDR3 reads CASEGLFYEQYF. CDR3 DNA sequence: TGTGCCAGCGAGGGACTATTCTACGAGCAGTACTTC.